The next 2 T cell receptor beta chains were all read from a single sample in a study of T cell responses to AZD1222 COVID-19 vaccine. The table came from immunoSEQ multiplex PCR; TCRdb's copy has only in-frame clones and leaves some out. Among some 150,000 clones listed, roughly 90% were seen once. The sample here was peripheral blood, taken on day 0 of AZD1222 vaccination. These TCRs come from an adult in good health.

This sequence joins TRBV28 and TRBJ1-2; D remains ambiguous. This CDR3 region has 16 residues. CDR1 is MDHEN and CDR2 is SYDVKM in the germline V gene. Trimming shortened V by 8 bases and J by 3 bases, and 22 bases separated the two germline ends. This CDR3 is CASDNNLRVAYYGYTF. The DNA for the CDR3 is TGTGCCAGCGACAACAACCTTAGGGTAGCCTACTATGGCTACACCTTC.

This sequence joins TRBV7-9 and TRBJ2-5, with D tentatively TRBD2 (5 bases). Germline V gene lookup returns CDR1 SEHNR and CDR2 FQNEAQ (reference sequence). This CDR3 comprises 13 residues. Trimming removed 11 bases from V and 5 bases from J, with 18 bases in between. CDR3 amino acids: CAVVGGGRETQYF. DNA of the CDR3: TGTGCCGTGGTCGGCGGAGGTAGGGAGACCCAGTACTTC.